This TCR beta chain was sequenced for a study of T-cell memory formation after mild COVID-19 (dated by TCRdb to 2020 to 2022). Notes on the research overall: TCR sequence clusters from the two donors were largely donor specific. In a couple of donors, T-cell clones that expanded and contracted after mild COVID-19 were tracked by sequencing TCRalpha and TCRbeta repertoires over time. Two young, previously healthy adult volunteers made up the cohort, one male and one female.

Ficoll-Paque density gradient centrifugation was the method used to isolate PBMCs. This clonotype was seen a few times. The antigen this receptor binds is unknown. Germline is not matched at one junction end, which may reflect a read error. Results and caveats for the whole study, not just this receptor: From day 15 to 85, contracting clones showed balanced CD4/CD8 phenotypes, whereas a second wave of clones that expanded from day 15 to 37 leaned towards CD4+. Only a couple of mild cases were covered by the study, and larger cohorts that include severe cases with pre-infection samples were considered necessary. Contracting CD4+ clones appeared mostly in the CM and EM memory subsets, whereas CD8+ clones were enriched in EMRA. SARS-CoV-2 specificity was not confirmed for the second-wave clones peaking on day 37. Some responding clones were detected in pre-infection memory, which suggested that pre-existing cross-reactive memory T cells had joined the SARS-CoV-2 response.

Sequencing used an Illumina NovaSeq 6000. cDNA libraries for TCRalpha and TCRbeta were prepared by 5'RACE using constant-segment primers, with sample barcodes and unique molecular identifiers added. RNA was extracted from every sample with Trizol reagent. Amplification of the libraries took two PCR steps, and the second step added a second sample barcode plus Illumina TruSeq adapters. Sequencing of the libraries was done on an Illumina NovaSeq, producing 2 x 150 bp paired-end reads. The authors processed their data as follows. Demultiplexing of reads and collapsing into UMI-guided consensus sequences were performed with migec v1.2.7. With mixcr v2.1.11, UMI consensuses were aligned to TRA and TRB V and J templates and assembled into clonotypes. Clonotypes were classified as expanded or contracted when called significant by both edgeR and NoisET, with noise models trained on biological replicates. For edgeR calls, the thresholds were a false discovery rate-adjusted p below 0.01 and a log2 fold-change of 1. As an exploratory analysis of dynamics, max-normalized trajectories of the 1000 most abundant clonotypes were examined by PCA with hierarchical clustering. The CD4 or CD8 phenotype of responding clones was assigned using the separately sequenced CD4+ and CD8+ repertoires. The public reads were reanalyzed by TCRdb: fastp trimming at Q25, MiXCR alignment, in-frame beta chains only. Duplicate CDR3 protein sequences are folded into a single record with the most common DNA and genes. These V and J calls are TCRdb output, not the study's own analysis. This sample has approximately 430,000 distinct CDR3 sequences in its table, and more than 20% of those were observed once. Roughly 13% of the sample comes from the top ten.

This sequence was found in an adult woman who had mild COVID-19 (a few samples of this study predate the infection). The sample titles of this study are shuffled in the database, so cell type and time point are left out; the donor was told from shared clones. Sequences were obtained from PBMCs or a T cell subset sorted from them (not recorded which).

The DNA is TGTGCCAGCTTGGGGCTCGAGAGTGCCGGGGTCTTC. Its translation is CASLGLESAGVF. The sequence is built from TRBV12-3 or TRBV12-4 and TRBJ2-1, with the D call perhaps TRBD1 or TRBD2, as 5 bases match in each case. The CDR3 goes from the cysteine to the phenylalanine over 12 residues. The read is trimmed to its CDR3 DNA, 36 bases read in frame from base 1.